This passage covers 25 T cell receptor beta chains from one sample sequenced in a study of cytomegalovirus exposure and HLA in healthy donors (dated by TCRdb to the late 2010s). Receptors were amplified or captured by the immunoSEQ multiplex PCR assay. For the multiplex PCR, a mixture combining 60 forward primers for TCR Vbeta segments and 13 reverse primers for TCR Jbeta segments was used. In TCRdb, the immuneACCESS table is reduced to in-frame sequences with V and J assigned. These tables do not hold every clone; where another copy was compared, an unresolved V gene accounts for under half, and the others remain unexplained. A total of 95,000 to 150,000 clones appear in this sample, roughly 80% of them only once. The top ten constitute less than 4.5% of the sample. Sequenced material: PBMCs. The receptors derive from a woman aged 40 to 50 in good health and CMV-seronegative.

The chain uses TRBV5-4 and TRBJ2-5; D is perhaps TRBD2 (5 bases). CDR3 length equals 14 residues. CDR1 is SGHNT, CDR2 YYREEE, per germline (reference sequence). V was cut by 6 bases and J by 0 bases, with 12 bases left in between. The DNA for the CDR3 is TGTGCCAGCACCCCAACCGGGAACCAAGAGACCCAGTACTTC. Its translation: CASTPTGNQETQYF.

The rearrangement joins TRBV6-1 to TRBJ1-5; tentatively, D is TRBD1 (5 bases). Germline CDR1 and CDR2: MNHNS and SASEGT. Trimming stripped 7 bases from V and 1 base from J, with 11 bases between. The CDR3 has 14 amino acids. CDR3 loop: CASMPDSSNQPQHF. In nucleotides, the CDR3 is TGTGCCAGCATGCCAGACAGCAGCAATCAGCCCCAGCATTTT.

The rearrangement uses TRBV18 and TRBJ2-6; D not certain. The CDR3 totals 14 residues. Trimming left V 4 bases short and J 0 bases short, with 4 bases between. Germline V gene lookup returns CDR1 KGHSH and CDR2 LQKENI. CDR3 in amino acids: CASSLNSGANVLTF. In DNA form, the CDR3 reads TGTGCCAGCTCACTTAACTCTGGGGCCAACGTCCTGACTTTC.

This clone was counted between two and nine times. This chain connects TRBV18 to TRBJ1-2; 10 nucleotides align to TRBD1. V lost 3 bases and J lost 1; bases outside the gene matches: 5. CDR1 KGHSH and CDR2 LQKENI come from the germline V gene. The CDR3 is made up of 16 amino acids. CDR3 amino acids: CASSPPGQGGNYGYTF. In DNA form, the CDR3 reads TGTGCCAGCTCACCCCCTGGACAGGGGGGTAACTATGGCTACACCTTC.

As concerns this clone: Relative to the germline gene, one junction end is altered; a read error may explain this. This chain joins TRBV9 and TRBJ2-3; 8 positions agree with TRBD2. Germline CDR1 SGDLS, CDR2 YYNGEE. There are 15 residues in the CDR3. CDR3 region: CASSVMSGSKDTQYF. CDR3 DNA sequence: TGTGCCAGCAGCGTCATGAGCGGGAGCAAAGATACGCAGTATTTT.

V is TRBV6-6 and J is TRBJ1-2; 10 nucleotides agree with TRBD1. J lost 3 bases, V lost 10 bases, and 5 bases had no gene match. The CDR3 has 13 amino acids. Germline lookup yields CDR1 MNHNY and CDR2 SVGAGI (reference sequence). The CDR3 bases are TGTGCCACCGTCGGGACAGGGGACTATGGCTACACCTTC. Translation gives CATVGTGDYGYTF.

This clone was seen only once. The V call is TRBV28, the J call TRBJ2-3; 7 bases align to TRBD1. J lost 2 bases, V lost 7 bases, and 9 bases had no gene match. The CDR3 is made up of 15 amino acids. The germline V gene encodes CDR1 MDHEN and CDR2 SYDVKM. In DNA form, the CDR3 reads TGTGCCAGCACCCAAGGGACAGCGTCCACAGATACGCAGTATTTT. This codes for CASTQGTASTDTQYF. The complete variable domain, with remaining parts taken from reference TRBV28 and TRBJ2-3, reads DVKVTQSSRYLVKRTGEKVFLECVQDMDHENMFWYRQDPGLGLRLIYFSYDVKMKEKGDIPEGYSVSREKKERFSLILESASTNQTSMYLCASTQGTASTDTQYFGPGTRLTVL.

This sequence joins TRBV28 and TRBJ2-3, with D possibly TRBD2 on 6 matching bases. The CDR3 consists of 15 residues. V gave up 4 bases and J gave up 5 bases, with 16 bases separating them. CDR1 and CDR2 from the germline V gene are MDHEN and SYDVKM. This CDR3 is CASSSPGLRGDTQYF. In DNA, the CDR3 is TGTGCCAGCAGTTCCCCAGGACTAAGAGGAGATACGCAGTATTTT.

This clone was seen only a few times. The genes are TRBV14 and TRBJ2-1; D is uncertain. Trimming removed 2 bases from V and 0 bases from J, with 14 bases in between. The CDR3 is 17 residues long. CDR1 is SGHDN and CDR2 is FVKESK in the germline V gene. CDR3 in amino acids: CASSQMKISGSYNEQFF. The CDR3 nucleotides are TGTGCCAGCAGCCAAATGAAAATATCGGGCTCCTACAATGAGCAGTTCTTC.

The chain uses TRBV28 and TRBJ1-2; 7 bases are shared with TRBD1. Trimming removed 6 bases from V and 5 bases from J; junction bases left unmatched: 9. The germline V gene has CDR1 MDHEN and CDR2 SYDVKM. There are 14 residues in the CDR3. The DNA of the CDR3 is TGTGCCAGCAGGTACAGGGGCGGAGAGTATGGCTACACCTTC. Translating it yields CASRYRGGEYGYTF.

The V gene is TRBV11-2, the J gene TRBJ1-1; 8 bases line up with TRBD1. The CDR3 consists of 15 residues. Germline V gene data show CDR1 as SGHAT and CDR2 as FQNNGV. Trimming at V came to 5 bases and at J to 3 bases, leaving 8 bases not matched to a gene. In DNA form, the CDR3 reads TGTGCCAGCAGCCACAGGGGGTTGAAATACACTGAAGCTTTCTTT. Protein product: CASSHRGLKYTEAFF.

In DNA form, the CDR3 reads TGTGCCAGCAGCTCGGGACACTCGAACACTGAAGCTTTCTTT. This codes for CASSSGHSNTEAFF. The V gene is TRBV7-3, the J gene TRBJ1-1; tentative D call: TRBD1 (6 bases). Germline V gene data show CDR1 as SGHTA and CDR2 as FQGTGA. This CDR3 region has 14 residues. V was trimmed by 4 bases and J by 1 base, leaving 10 bases between them.

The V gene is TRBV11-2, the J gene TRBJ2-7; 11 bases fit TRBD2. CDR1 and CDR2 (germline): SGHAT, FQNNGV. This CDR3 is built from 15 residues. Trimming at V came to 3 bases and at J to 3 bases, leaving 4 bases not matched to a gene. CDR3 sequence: CASSFGTSGSYEQYF. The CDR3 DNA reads TGTGCCAGCAGCTTTGGTACTAGCGGGAGCTACGAGCAGTACTTC.

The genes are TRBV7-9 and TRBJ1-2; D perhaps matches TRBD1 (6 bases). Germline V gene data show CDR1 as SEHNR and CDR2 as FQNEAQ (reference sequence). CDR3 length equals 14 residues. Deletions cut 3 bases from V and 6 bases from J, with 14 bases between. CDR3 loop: CASSFAMGADGYTF. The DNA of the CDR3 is TGTGCCAGCAGCTTCGCCATGGGGGCGGATGGCTACACCTTC.

CDR3 protein: CASLRGGNTGELFF. The CDR3 DNA is TGTGCCAGCCTCAGGGGCGGAAACACCGGGGAGCTGTTTTTT. The gene calls are TRBV28 and TRBJ2-2; weak D call: TRBD1 (6 bases). CDR1 MDHEN and CDR2 SYDVKM come from the germline V gene. The CDR3 totals 14 residues. V lost 8 bases and J lost 2, with 12 bases in between. The complete variable domain, with remaining parts taken from reference TRBV28 and TRBJ2-2, reads DVKVTQSSRYLVKRTGEKVFLECVQDMDHENMFWYRQDPGLGLRLIYFSYDVKMKEKGDIPEGYSVSREKKERFSLILESASTNQTSMYLCASLRGGNTGELFFGEGSRLTVL.

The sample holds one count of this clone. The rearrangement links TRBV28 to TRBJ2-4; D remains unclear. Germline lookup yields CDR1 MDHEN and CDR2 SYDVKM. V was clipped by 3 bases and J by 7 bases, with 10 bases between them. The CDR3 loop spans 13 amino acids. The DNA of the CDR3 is TGTGCCAGCAGTTTGTCTTCGAGCAACATTCAGTACTTC. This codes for CASSLSSSNIQYF.

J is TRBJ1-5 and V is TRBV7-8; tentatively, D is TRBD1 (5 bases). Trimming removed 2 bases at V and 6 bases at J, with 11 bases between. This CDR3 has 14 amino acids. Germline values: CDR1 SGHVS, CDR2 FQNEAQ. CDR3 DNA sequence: TGTGCCAGCAGCTTACAGGGCATGGGTCAGCCCCAGCATTTT. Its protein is CASSLQGMGQPQHF.

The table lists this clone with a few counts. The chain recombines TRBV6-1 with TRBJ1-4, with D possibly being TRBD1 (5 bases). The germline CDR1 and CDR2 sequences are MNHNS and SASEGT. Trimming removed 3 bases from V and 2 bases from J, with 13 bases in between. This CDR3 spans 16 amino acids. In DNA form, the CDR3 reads TGTGCCAGCAGTGACCAGGGTTCTCCCACTAATGAAAAACTGTTTTTT. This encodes CASSDQGSPTNEKLFF.

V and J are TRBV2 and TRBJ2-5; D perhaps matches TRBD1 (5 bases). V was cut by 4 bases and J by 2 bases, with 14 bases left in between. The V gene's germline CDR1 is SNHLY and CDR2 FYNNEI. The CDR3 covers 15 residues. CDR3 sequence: CASSALGAIQETQYF. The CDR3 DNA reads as TGTGCCAGCAGTGCGTTAGGGGCAATACAAGAGACCCAGTACTTC. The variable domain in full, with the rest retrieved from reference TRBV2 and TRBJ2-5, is EPEVTQTPSHQVTQMGQEVILRCVPISNHLYFYWYRQILGQKVEFLVSFYNNEISEKSEIFDDQFSVERPDGSNFTLKIRSTKLEDSAMYFCASSALGAIQETQYFGPGTRLLVL.

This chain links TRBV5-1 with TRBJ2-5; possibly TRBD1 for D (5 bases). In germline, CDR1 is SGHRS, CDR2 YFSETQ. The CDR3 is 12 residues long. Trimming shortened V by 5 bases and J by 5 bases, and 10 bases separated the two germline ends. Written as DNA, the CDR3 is TGCGCCAGCAGAACAGGAGCTGAGACCCAGTACTTC. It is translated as CASRTGAETQYF.

CDR3 protein: CASSQSRVEPQHF. The CDR3 DNA sequence: TGTGCCAGCAGCCAATCGAGGGTTGAACCCCAGCATTTT. The V gene is TRBV16, the J gene TRBJ1-5; D is unclear. The CDR3 spans 13 residues. The V gene's germline CDR1 is KGHSY and CDR2 FQNENV. Trimming stripped 0 bases from V and 10 bases from J, with 10 bases between.

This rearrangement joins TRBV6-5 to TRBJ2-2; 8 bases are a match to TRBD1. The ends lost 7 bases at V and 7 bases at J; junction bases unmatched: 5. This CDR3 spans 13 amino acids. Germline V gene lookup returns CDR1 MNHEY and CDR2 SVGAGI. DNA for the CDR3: TGTGCCAGCACCAACAGGGGGTACGGGGAGCTGTTTTTT. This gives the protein CASTNRGYGELFF.

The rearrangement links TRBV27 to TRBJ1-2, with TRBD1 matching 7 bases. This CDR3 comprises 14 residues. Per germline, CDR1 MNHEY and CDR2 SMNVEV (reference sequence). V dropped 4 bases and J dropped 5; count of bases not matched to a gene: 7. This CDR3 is CASSSQTGFYGYTF. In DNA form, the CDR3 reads TGTGCCAGCAGTTCCCAGACAGGGTTTTATGGCTACACCTTC.

The CDR3 sequence is CASSLNSRGDTQYF. The CDR3 nucleotides read TGTGCCAGCAGCTTAAATTCCCGGGGAGATACGCAGTATTTT. J is TRBJ2-3 and V is TRBV5-4, with D maybe TRBD2 (5 bases). The CDR3 runs 14 residues. The V end lost 2 bases, the J end lost 5 bases, and 12 bases lay between the germline ends. Germline V gene sequence: CDR1 SGHNT, CDR2 YYREEE (reference sequence).

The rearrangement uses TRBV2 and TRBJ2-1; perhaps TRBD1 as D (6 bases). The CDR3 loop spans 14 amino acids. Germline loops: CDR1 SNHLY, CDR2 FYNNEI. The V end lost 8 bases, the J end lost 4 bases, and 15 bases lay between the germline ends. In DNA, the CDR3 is TGTGCCAGCCGCCAGGGGCGGGCGTACAATGAGCAGTTCTTC. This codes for CASRQGRAYNEQFF.